Shown below are 27 T cell receptor beta chains from a single sample sequenced in a study of CXCR3-negative and CXCR3-positive naive CD8 T cells. With UMI labels, 5' RACE was used to prepare the TRB cDNA libraries. After re-calling the 5' RACE reads, TCRdb lists one entry per CDR3 protein, DNA absent. Its table records about 120,000 distinct CDR3 sequences. The antigens of these receptors remain unknown. Findings of the study overall: CXCR3-positive naive cells had more hydrophobic TRB CDR3s than CXCR3-negative naive cells.

The sequencing sample was made of naive CXCR3+ CD8+ T cells from blood. Subset defined: CD45RO-CCR7+CD27+CD95- naive CD8+ T cells expressing CXCR3 (TNR3+). The receptor set was obtained from a human donor in good health. Some clones in this sample may be carry-over from other donors' samples.

This CDR3 reads CASSLEKGNEQFF. The chain couples TRBV12-3 or TRBV12-4 to TRBJ2-1. The CDR3 has 13 residues.

The chain uses TRBV28 and TRBJ2-4; TCRdb lists TRBD2, though no DNA is available to test this call. The CDR3 contains 16 residues. Germline V gene data show CDR1 as MDHEN and CDR2 as SYDVKM. The CDR3 is CASSFITSLVENIQYF.

J is TRBJ2-1 and V is TRBV20-1; TCRdb's assignment of TRBD2 cannot be checked, as there is no DNA. Germline lookup yields CDR1 DFQATT and CDR2 SNEGSKA (reference sequence). This CDR3 is 14 amino acids long. The CDR3 region is CSASSSGILDEQFF.

This chain joins TRBV6-2 or TRBV6-3 and TRBJ2-1; TCRdb selects TRBD1, and the lack of DNA leaves this call unchecked. The CDR3 spans 16 residues. Germline-derived CDR1 and CDR2 are MNHEY and SVGEGT. CDR3 sequence: CASSYVRAGGYETQYF.

This sequence joins TRBV29-1 and TRBJ2-7; no DNA is available, so the TRBD1 call from TCRdb remains unchecked. This CDR3 spans 15 amino acids. Germline-derived CDR1 and CDR2 are SQVTM and ANQGSEA. CDR3 in amino acids: CSVTTGAMGSYEQYF.

The rearrangement joins TRBV5-6 to TRBJ2-5. The germline CDR1 and CDR2 sequences are SGHDT and YYEEEE. The CDR3 consists of 14 residues. This CDR3 reads CASSLMSGQETQYF.

This chain joins TRBV13 and TRBJ2-3. CDR3 length: 13 residues. Germline CDR1 reads PRHDT; CDR2 reads FYEKMQ (reference sequence). The CDR3 protein is CASSVLLMDTQYF.

The chain combines TRBV28 with TRBJ1-4; lacking DNA, the TRBD1 call made by TCRdb goes unchecked. The CDR3 covers 14 residues. CDR1 MDHEN and CDR2 SYDVKM come from the germline V gene. The CDR3 region is CASSSRGETEILFF.

The J gene is TRBJ2-5, the V gene TRBV12-3 or TRBV12-4; TCRdb's assignment of TRBD1 cannot be checked, as there is no DNA. This CDR3 contains 16 residues. The chain's CDR3 is CASSLSSDRRQETQYF.

The genes are TRBV12-3 or TRBV12-4 and TRBJ2-5; TCRdb's assignment of TRBD1 cannot be checked, as there is no DNA. This CDR3 spans 14 amino acids. This chain's CDR3 is CASSLLSPGETQYF.

The chain employs TRBV29-1 and TRBJ1-2; TCRdb picks TRBD1, but there is no DNA to check that call. In germline, CDR1 is SQVTM, CDR2 ANQGSEA. The CDR3 runs to 12 residues. The CDR3 sequence: CSVRTVDGGYTF.

J is TRBJ2-7 and V is TRBV6-2 or TRBV6-3; TCRdb calls TRBD1, which cannot be checked without DNA. CDR1 MNHEY and CDR2 SVGEGT come from the germline V gene. This CDR3 region has 17 residues. CDR3 amino acids: CASTSFFGTGQVEPGDF.

This chain connects TRBV5-6 to TRBJ2-7. This CDR3 has 13 residues. Germline V CDR1 and CDR2: SGHDT, YYEEEE. CDR3 region: CASSLAQALEQYF. Complete variable domain (other parts from reference TRBV5-6 and TRBJ2-7): DAGVTQSPTHLIKTRGQQVTLRCSPKSGHDTVSWYQQALGQGPQFIFQYYEEEERQRGNFPDRFSGHQFPNYSSELNVNALLLGDSALYLCASSLAQALEQYFGPGTRLTVT.

The V gene is TRBV20-1, the J gene TRBJ2-4; the D call of TRBD1 rests on TCRdb alone, since no DNA is present to check it. CDR1 is DFQATT and CDR2 is SNEGSKA in the germline V gene (reference sequence). The CDR3 is 15 amino acids. CDR3 sequence reads: CSARTREGGKNIQYF.

This chain links TRBV6-6 with TRBJ2-3. Germline lookup yields CDR1 MNHNY and CDR2 SVGAGI (reference sequence). This CDR3 has 11 amino acids. The CDR3 reads CASRGPDTQYF.

The genes are TRBV7-8 and TRBJ2-7. In germline, CDR1 is SGHVS, CDR2 FQNEAQ. The CDR3 sequence is 15 residues long. The CDR3 is CASSHEGTSSYEQYF.

This chain joins TRBV7-3 and TRBJ2-6. The CDR3 extends over 13 amino acids. The germline gives CDR1 SGHTA, CDR2 FQGTGA. The CDR3 loop is CASRPSGANVLTF. The full variable domain, in which reference TRBV7-3 and TRBJ2-6 provide the parts outside the CDR3, is GAGVSQTPSNKVTEKGKYVELRCDPISGHTALYWYRQSLGQGPEFLIYFQGTGAADDSGLPNDRFFAVRPEGSVSTLKIQRTERGDSAVYLCASRPSGANVLTFGAGSRLTVL.

This chain links TRBV28 with TRBJ2-1; TCRdb's assignment of TRBD2 cannot be checked, as there is no DNA. This CDR3 is 17 amino acids long. Germline CDR1 is MDHEN and CDR2 is SYDVKM. The CDR3 loop is CASSPPPRGAPYNEQFF.

The CDR3 protein is CASSEGTSGLRDEQFF. This chain uses TRBV2 with TRBJ2-1; there is no DNA to check the TCRdb D call of TRBD2. Germline CDR1 reads SNHLY; CDR2 reads FYNNEI. CDR3 length: 16 residues.

The chain has TRBV18 and TRBJ1-2. This CDR3 is built from 13 residues. In germline, CDR1 is KGHSH, CDR2 LQKENI. The CDR3: CASSPPARDGYTF.

This chain joins TRBV4-2 and TRBJ1-1; TCRdb's D call, TRBD1, is unchecked because there is no DNA. This CDR3 is 16 amino acids long. Germline assignment: CDR1 LGHNA and CDR2 YNFKEQ. This CDR3 is CASSQDREPLGTEAFF.

The V call is TRBV29-1, the J call TRBJ2-3; TCRdb proposes TRBD2, but this gene call is untestable without DNA. The CDR3 contains 17 residues. In germline, CDR1 is SQVTM, CDR2 ANQGSEA. CDR3 protein: CSVTPLAGPLSTDTQYF.

The chain uses TRBV7-9 and TRBJ2-5; TCRdb proposes TRBD2, but this gene call is untestable without DNA. Germline V lookup: CDR1 SEHNR, CDR2 FQNEAQ (reference sequence). The CDR3 is 16 residues long. The CDR3 reads CASSQLAGGPGETQYF.

J is TRBJ2-1 and V is TRBV20-1. CDR3 length equals 15 residues. The germline V gene has CDR1 DFQATT and CDR2 SNEGSKA (reference sequence). CDR3 region: CSARSLAGIYNEQFF.

J is TRBJ2-2 and V is TRBV2; no DNA is available, so the TRBD2 call from TCRdb remains unchecked. Germline CDR1 reads SNHLY; CDR2 reads FYNNEI. The CDR3 loop spans 13 amino acids. CDR3 region: CASFKGLTGELFF.

This chain links TRBV14 with TRBJ1-2. CDR1 is SGHDN, CDR2 FVKESK, per germline. CDR3 length: 14 amino acids. The chain's CDR3 is CASSRTGANYGYTF.

The CDR3 here is CSVEGYTGAQYF. V and J are TRBV29-1 and TRBJ2-7; TCRdb names TRBD1, which stays unverified in the absence of DNA. The CDR3 is made up of 12 amino acids. Germline CDR1 SQVTM, CDR2 ANQGSEA.